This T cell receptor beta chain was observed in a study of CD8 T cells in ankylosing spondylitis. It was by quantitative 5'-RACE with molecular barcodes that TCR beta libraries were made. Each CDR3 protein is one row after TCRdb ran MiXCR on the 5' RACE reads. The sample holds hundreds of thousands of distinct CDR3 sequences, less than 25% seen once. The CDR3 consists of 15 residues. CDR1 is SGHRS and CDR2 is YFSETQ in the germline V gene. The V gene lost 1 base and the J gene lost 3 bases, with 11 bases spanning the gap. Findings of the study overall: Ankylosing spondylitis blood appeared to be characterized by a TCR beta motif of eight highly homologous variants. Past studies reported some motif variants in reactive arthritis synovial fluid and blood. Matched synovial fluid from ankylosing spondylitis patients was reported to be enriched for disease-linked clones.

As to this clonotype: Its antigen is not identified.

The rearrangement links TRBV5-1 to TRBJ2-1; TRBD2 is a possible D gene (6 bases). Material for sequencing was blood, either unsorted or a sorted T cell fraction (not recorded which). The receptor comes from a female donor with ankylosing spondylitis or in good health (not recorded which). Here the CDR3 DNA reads TGCGCCAGCAGCTTGAACGGGGGATACTACAATGAGCAGTTCTTC. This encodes CASSLNGGYYNEQFF.